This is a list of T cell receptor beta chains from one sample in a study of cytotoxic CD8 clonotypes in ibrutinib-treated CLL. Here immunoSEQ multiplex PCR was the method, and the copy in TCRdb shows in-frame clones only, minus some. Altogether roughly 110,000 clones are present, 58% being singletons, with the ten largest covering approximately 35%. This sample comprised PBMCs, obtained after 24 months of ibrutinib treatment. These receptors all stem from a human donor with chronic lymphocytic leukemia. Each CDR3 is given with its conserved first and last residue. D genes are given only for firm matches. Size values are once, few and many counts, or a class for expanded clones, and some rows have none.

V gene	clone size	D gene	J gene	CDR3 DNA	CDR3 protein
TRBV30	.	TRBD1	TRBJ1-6	TGTGCCTGGAGTGCGACAGGGAAGGGGTCACCCCTCCACTTT	CAWSATGKGSPLHF
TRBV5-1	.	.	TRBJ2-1	TGCGCCAGCAGCTTTGCCCCCTGGACAAGATTTGGTGAGCAGTTCTTC	CASSFAPWTRFGEQFF
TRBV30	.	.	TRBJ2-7	TGTGCCTGGGCCCCTGGGGAGTACGAGCAGTACTTC	CAWAPGEYEQYF
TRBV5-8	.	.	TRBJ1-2	TGTGCCAGCAGTTCCGGACGGAAGCCAAGCTATGGCTACACCTTC	CASSSGRKPSYGYTF
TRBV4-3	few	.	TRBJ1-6	TGCGCCAGCAGCCAATTCGTGAGTGGTTCACCCCTCCACTTT	CASSQFVSGSPLHF
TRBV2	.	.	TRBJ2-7	TGTGCCAGCACCAGGACAGCTTACGAGCAGTACTTC	CASTRTAYEQYF
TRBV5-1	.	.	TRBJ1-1	TGCGCCAGCAGCTTGGAGGGACCGAACACTGAAGCTTTCTTT	CASSLEGPNTEAFF
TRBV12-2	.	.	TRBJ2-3	TGTGCAAGTCGCTTACGGAGCTTTGGGGGTAAGTTTATAAGCACAGATACGCAGTATTTT	CASRLRSFGGKFISTDTQYF
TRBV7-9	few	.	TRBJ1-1	TGTGCCAGCAGCTTAAGTATGGGGAACACTGAAGCTTTCTTT	CASSLSMGNTEAFF
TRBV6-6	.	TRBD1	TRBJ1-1	TGTGCCAGCATACAGACAGGGGCCAACACTGAAGCTTTCTTT	CASIQTGANTEAFF
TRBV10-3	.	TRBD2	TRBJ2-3	TGTGCCATCAAACCAGCGGGGGGTACAGATACGCAGTATTTT	CAIKPAGGTDTQYF
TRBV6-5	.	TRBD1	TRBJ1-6	TGTGCCAGCAGGGCCAGGACAGGGGATAATTCACCCCTCCACTTT	CASRARTGDNSPLHF
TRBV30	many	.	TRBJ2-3	TGTGCCTGGGGAATCGGAGATACGCAGTATTTT	CAWGIGDTQYF
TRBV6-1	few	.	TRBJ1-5	TGTGCCAGCAGTGCCCTTACGGTGGGCAATCAGCCCCAGCATTTT	CASSALTVGNQPQHF
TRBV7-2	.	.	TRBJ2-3	TGTGCCAGCAGCTCCAGGGATAGCACAGATACGCAGTATTTT	CASSSRDSTDTQYF
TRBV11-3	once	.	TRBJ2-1	TGTGCCAGCAGCTTAGATGGCAATGAGCAGTTCTTC	CASSLDGNEQFF
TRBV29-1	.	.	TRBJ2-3	TGCAGCGGCCAACAGGGCGTCGAATGGTATTTT	CSGQQGVEWYF
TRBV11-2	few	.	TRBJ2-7	TGTGCCAGCAGCCTGACATCTGACGAGCAGTACTTC	CASSLTSDEQYF
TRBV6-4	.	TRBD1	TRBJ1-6	TGTGCCAGCAGTCCGGGACAGGATAATTCACCCCTCCACTTT	CASSPGQDNSPLHF
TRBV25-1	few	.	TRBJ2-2	TGTGCCAGCAGTTATGGTAACACCGGGGAGCTGTTTTTT	CASSYGNTGELFF
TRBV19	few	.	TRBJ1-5	TGTGCCAGTAGTATAGGTTCACAGGTAAATCAGCCCCAGCATTTT	CASSIGSQVNQPQHF
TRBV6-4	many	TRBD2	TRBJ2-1	TGTGCCAGCAGTGACTCTAGCGGGGGGGCCAATGAGCAGTTCTTC	CASSDSSGGANEQFF
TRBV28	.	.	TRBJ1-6	TGTGCCAGCGGTGCAGGCCTTAATTCACCCCTCCACTTT	CASGAGLNSPLHF
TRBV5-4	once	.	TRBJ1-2	TGTGCCAGCAGCTTGGGACGCGAGGGGACCTATGGCTACACCTTC	CASSLGREGTYGYTF
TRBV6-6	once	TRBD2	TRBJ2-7	TGTGCCATCAGTCTAGCGGGGGCCACCGAGCAGTACTTC	CAISLAGATEQYF
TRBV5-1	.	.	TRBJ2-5	TGCGCCAGCAGCTCCGGGGTCGACCAAGAGACCCAGTACTTC	CASSSGVDQETQYF
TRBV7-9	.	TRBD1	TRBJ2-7	TGTGCCAGCAGCCAAACCGGGACAGCCTCCTACGAGCAGTACTTC	CASSQTGTASYEQYF
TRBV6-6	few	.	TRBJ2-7	TGTGCCAGCAGTTACAGGGGGGGCACCTACGAGCAGTACTTC	CASSYRGGTYEQYF
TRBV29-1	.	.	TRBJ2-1	TGCAGCGTTGAAGAATTAGATGGTAATGAGCAGTTCTTC	CSVEELDGNEQFF
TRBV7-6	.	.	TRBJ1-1	TGTGCCAGCAGCCAGGGACAGAACACTGAAGCTTTCTTT	CASSQGQNTEAFF